This T cell receptor beta chain was documented in a study of T cell responses to AZD1222 COVID-19 vaccine. Whole-study results and caveats: Vaccine-related CD4 TCRs covered spike, predominating at 160-218 and 743-854. Scientists sampled the repertoires only once the peak T cell response had passed. A mostly white British donor set with more females was recruited, and clonal diversity was possibly underestimated. Of the AZD1222 recipients, only 5 or 6 were seropositive at baseline.

A word on this clone: The antigen is unknown.

Method: immunoSEQ multiplex PCR; TCRdb's copy keeps in-frame clones and lacks some. The sample has 65,000 to 80,000 clones; around 90% are singletons. Deletions cut 2 bases from V and 5 bases from J, with 9 bases between. Germline values: CDR1 MNHEY, CDR2 SVGAGI. The CDR3 is 13 residues long. Sequenced material: peripheral blood, taken on day 0 of AZD1222 vaccination. This TCR was recovered from an adult in good health. The rearrangement joins TRBV6-5 to TRBJ1-1; D is uncertain. In nucleotides, the CDR3 is TGTGCCAGCAGTTACGCGGTTGGGACTGAAGCTTTCTTT. This codes for CASSYAVGTEAFF.